A selection of T cell receptor beta chains follows, all from one sample in a study of blood T cell repertoires in COVID-19. Clones were sequenced by immunoSEQ multiplex PCR, and TCRdb holds only the in-frame ones, with some missing. The top ten clones hold roughly 0.7% of a sample with 450,000 to 500,000 clones, approximately 90% of them seen once. Input material: PBMCs or T cells enriched from blood (not recorded which). The source is a young woman who had recovered from COVID-19. The CDR3 runs from the conserved cysteine through the conserved F or W. A D gene is named only where the DNA matches it firmly. Rows give clone size only sometimes, using once, few, many, or a class for an expanded clone.

D,J,V,size,CDR3,DNA
TRBD1,TRBJ1-5,TRBV7-8,-,CASSLGGGRQPQHF,TGTGCCAGCAGCTTAGGAGGGGGCCGTCAGCCCCAGCATTTT
TRBD1,TRBJ1-5,TRBV27,-,CASSLLRDSYQPQHF,TGTGCCAGCAGTTTACTAAGGGACAGTTATCAGCCCCAGCATTTT
-,TRBJ1-4,TRBV13,-,CASSFFQGSSPANEKLFF,TGTGCCAGCAGCTTCTTTCAGGGGAGCTCCCCGGCTAATGAAAAACTGTTTTTT
-,TRBJ2-1,TRBV5-4,-,CASSAGQGSNEQFF,TGTGCCAGCAGCGCAGGCCAGGGCTCCAATGAGCAGTTCTTC
TRBD1,TRBJ1-5,TRBV27,-,CASSPGTGGQPQHF,TGTGCCAGCAGTCCTGGGACAGGGGGTCAGCCCCAGCATTTT
-,TRBJ1-6,TRBV14,-,CASSQELGYNSPLHF,TGTGCCAGCAGCCAAGAACTCGGTTATAATTCACCCCTCCACTTT
TRBD2,TRBJ2-7,TRBV7-2,-,CASSFSGTSAYEQYF,TGTGCCAGCAGCTTTTCAGGGACTAGCGCCTACGAGCAGTACTTC
-,TRBJ1-1,TRBV18,-,CASSPPIEGTEAFF,TGTGCCAGCTCACCACCGATCGAGGGCACTGAAGCTTTCTTT
-,TRBJ1-2,TRBV24-1,-,CATSDPGGTGPNYGYTF,TGTGCCACCAGTGACCCGGGAGGAACAGGGCCCAACTATGGCTACACCTTC
TRBD2,TRBJ2-1,TRBV14,-,CASSLIAGVVGEQFF,TGTGCCAGCAGCCTCATAGCGGGGGTGGTTGGAGAGCAGTTCTTC
-,TRBJ2-4,TRBV7-9,-,CASSFPGGLAKNIQYF,TGTGCCAGCAGCTTTCCCGGGGGACTAGCCAAAAACATTCAGTACTTC
TRBD1,TRBJ2-5,TRBV18,-,CASSPPGQRETQYF,TGTGCCAGCTCTCCTCCGGGACAGAGAGAGACCCAGTACTTC
-,TRBJ2-7,TRBV18,once,CASSPNRLQEQYF,TGTGCCAGCTCACCAAATCGGTTGCAAGAGCAGTACTTC
TRBD1,TRBJ1-2,TRBV5-1,-,CASGQDYGYTF,TGCGCCAGCGGACAGGACTATGGCTACACCTTC
TRBD1,TRBJ1-1,TRBV6-5,-,CASGTGARATEAFF,TGTGCCAGCGGTACAGGGGCAAGGGCCACTGAAGCTTTCTTT
TRBD2,TRBJ2-3,TRBV7-9,-,CASSSSGGVADTQYF,TGTGCCAGCAGCTCTAGCGGGGGGGTCGCAGATACGCAGTATTTT
-,TRBJ1-2,TRBV5-1,-,CASSSAGFDYGYTF,TGCGCCAGCAGCTCAGCAGGGTTTGACTATGGCTACACCTTC
TRBD1,TRBJ1-3,TRBV5-4,-,CASSTPGQGLGNTIYF,TGTGCCAGCAGCACTCCGGGACAGGGGTTAGGAAACACCATATATTTT
-,TRBJ1-3,TRBV2,-,CASSDGIYGRENTIYF,TGTGCCAGCAGTGACGGGATCTATGGGCGGGAAAACACCATATATTTT
-,TRBJ2-3,TRBV11-2,-,CASSLGLDLDTQYF,TGTGCCAGCAGCTTGGGGCTAGATTTAGATACGCAGTATTTT
-,TRBJ1-4,TRBV7-9,-,CASSRPMPAPGEKLFF,TGTGCCAGCAGCCGGCCTATGCCCGCCCCGGGGGAAAAACTGTTTTTT
TRBD1,TRBJ1-1,TRBV5-1,-,CASSLAPTGKGTEAFF,TGCGCCAGCAGCTTAGCTCCGACAGGGAAGGGCACTGAAGCTTTCTTT
-,TRBJ2-5,TRBV27,-,CASFGTGTQYF,TGTGCCAGTTTCGGAACAGGGACCCAGTACTTC
-,TRBJ1-2,TRBV5-1,-,CASSLAGVNYGYTF,TGCGCCAGCAGCTTGGCAGGGGTTAACTATGGCTACACCTTC
TRBD1,TRBJ2-7,TRBV25-1,once,CASSDPGQGRYEQYF,TGTGCCAGCAGTGATCCGGGACAGGGGCGTTACGAGCAGTACTTC
-,TRBJ2-5,TRBV19,-,CASSPRTTVLQETQYF,TGTGCCAGTAGTCCAAGGACAACAGTACTCCAAGAGACCCAGTACTTC
TRBD1,TRBJ1-2,TRBV5-1,once,CASSLEDRTNGYTF,TGCGCCAGCAGCCTAGAGGACAGGACGAATGGCTACACCTTC
-,TRBJ2-7,TRBV11-1,-,CASSLPSGAVYEQYF,TGTGCCAGCAGCTTACCGAGCGGAGCGGTCTACGAGCAGTACTTC
TRBD1,TRBJ1-2,TRBV7-9,once,CASSPRQGAEGYTF,TGTGCCAGCAGCCCCCGACAGGGGGCGGAGGGCTACACCTTC
-,TRBJ2-7,TRBV3-1/TRBV3-2,-,CASSQSAYEQYF,TGTGCCAGCAGCCAGAGTGCCTACGAGCAGTACTTC
-,TRBJ2-1,TRBV5-1,-,CASSLGGQINEQFF,TGCGCCAGCAGCTTGGGGGGCCAGATCAATGAGCAGTTCTTC
-,TRBJ1-3,TRBV2,-,CASTRTGNTIYF,TGTGCCAGCACCAGGACTGGAAACACCATATATTTT
TRBD1,TRBJ2-1,TRBV3-1/TRBV3-2,-,CASSPTGQGPYNEQFF,TGTGCCAGCAGTCCAACGGGACAGGGGCCCTACAATGAGCAGTTCTTC
-,TRBJ1-1,TRBV5-1,-,CASSVAIGVATEAFF,TGCGCCAGCAGCGTCGCAATCGGGGTTGCCACTGAAGCTTTCTTT
TRBD2,TRBJ2-5,TRBV19,-,CASSPTSGSGTQYF,TGTGCCAGTAGCCCGACTAGCGGGAGTGGGACCCAGTACTTC
-,TRBJ1-1,TRBV30,-,CAWRPGPNTEAFF,TGTGCCTGGAGACCAGGGCCGAACACTGAAGCTTTCTTT
TRBD2,TRBJ2-5,TRBV19,-,CASSLRGDAETQYF,TGTGCCAGTAGTCTTCGGGGGGACGCGGAAACCCAGTACTTC
-,TRBJ2-1,TRBV4-2,-,CASSQSAAGEQFF,TGTGCCAGCAGCCAATCGGCGGCGGGGGAGCAGTTCTTC
-,TRBJ1-1,TRBV18,-,CASSLTKGETEAFF,TGTGCCAGCTCACTAACAAAGGGGGAAACTGAAGCTTTCTTT
-,TRBJ1-1,TRBV6-6,-,CASSVVMNTEAFF,TGTGCCAGCTCGGTAGTCATGAACACTGAAGCTTTCTTT
-,TRBJ1-1,TRBV19,once,CASKEGRATEAFF,TGTGCCAGTAAGGAGGGTAGGGCCACTGAAGCTTTCTTT
-,TRBJ1-1,TRBV19,-,CASAFRVNTEAFF,TGTGCCAGTGCCTTTAGAGTGAACACTGAAGCTTTCTTT
TRBD1,TRBJ2-6,TRBV28,-,CASKKGQGISGANVLTF,TGTGCCAGCAAAAAGGGACAGGGGATTTCTGGGGCCAACGTCCTGACTTTC
-,TRBJ1-6,TRBV21-1,-,CASSKNPPGHHINSPLHF,TGTGCCAGCAGCAAAAATCCGCCGGGACACCATATTAACTCACCCCTCCACTTT
TRBD1,TRBJ1-2,TRBV5-1,-,CASSPDRVRYGYTF,TGCGCCAGCAGTCCCGACAGGGTGAGGTATGGCTACACCTTC
-,TRBJ2-1,TRBV21-1,-,CASSKADRRYNEQFF,TGTGCCAGCAGCAAAGCCGACAGGAGATACAATGAGCAGTTCTTC
TRBD1,TRBJ2-1,TRBV10-2,-,CASSESRTGPNEQFF,TGCGCCAGCAGTGAGTCGCGGACAGGGCCCAATGAGCAGTTCTTC
TRBD1,TRBJ2-7,TRBV19,-,CASSIDRTGDEQYF,TGTGCCAGTAGTATAGACCGGACAGGGGACGAGCAGTACTTC
TRBD2,TRBJ2-1,TRBV7-3,-,CASSFGSGGAYEQFF,TGTGCCAGCAGCTTTGGAAGCGGGGGGGCCTATGAGCAGTTCTTC
-,TRBJ1-2,TRBV2,-,CASSEKSGTGGYGYTF,TGTGCCAGCAGTGAAAAGTCCGGGACTGGGGGGTATGGCTACACCTTC
-,TRBJ2-1,TRBV5-1,-,CASSWGAGAYNEQFF,TGCGCCAGCAGCTGGGGGGCGGGGGCCTACAATGAGCAGTTCTTC
TRBD1,TRBJ2-7,TRBV5-6,-,CASSPGTGPSYEQYF,TGTGCCAGCAGCCCCGGGACAGGACCGTCCTACGAGCAGTACTTC
TRBD1,TRBJ1-2,TRBV6-1,-,CASSAAGGDGYTF,TGTGCCAGCAGTGCAGCAGGGGGTGATGGCTACACCTTC
TRBD1,TRBJ2-1,TRBV7-7,-,CASSPERQGLNEQFF,TGTGCCAGCAGCCCCGAACGACAGGGTTTAAATGAGCAGTTCTTC
-,TRBJ2-1,TRBV2,-,CASSDPGVNDEQFF,TGTGCCAGCAGTGATCCGGGGGTAAACGATGAGCAGTTCTTC
TRBD1,TRBJ1-5,TRBV2,-,CASYRGLGQPQHF,TGTGCCAGCTACAGGGGGCTCGGGCAGCCCCAGCATTTT
TRBD1,TRBJ2-7,TRBV18,-,CASSPNRGQDEQYF,TGTGCCAGCTCACCAAATCGGGGACAGGACGAGCAGTACTTC